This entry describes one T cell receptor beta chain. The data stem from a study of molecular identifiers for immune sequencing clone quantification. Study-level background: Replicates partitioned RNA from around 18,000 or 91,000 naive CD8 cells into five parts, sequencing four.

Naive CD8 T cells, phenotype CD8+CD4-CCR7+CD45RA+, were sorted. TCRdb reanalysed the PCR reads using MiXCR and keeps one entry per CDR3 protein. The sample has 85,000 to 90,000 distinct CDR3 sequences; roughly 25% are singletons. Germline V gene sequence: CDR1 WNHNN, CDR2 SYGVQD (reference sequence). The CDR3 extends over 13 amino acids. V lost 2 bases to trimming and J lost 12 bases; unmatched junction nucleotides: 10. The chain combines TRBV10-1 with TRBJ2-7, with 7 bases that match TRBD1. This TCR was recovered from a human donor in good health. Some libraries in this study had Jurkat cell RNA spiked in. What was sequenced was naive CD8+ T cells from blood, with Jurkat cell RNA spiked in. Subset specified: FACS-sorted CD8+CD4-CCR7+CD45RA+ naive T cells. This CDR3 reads CASSERTGTKRYF. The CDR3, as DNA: TGCGCCAGCAGTGAGCGGACAGGTACGAAGCGGTACTTC.